Sequencing of this T cell receptor (beta chain) was carried out in a study of cytomegalovirus exposure and HLA in healthy donors. Whole-study results and caveats: TCR beta chains numbering more than 150 were designated cytomegalovirus-associated. The study found most TCR sequences rare, yet found some public TCRs in many donors.

From the roughly 120-subject validation cohort, which was separate from the roughly 620-subject first cohort, the donors were drawn. In the case of this clone: Its antigen is unidentified.

The repertoire was sequenced with immunoSEQ multiplex PCR; TCRdb's copy has only in-frame clones and lacks some. The sample records 250,000 to 400,000 clones, about 85% being singletons. The CDR3 sequence is 14 residues long. Per germline, CDR1 MNHEY and CDR2 SVGAGI. With 6 bases clipped from V and 6 bases from J, the junction kept 7 bases outside the gene matches. The sequencing input was PBMCs. This rearrangement joins TRBV6-5 to TRBJ2-1; 8 bases match TRBD2. The sequence derives from a woman aged 25 to 39 in good health and CMV-seropositive. The CDR3 spells CASRRGGGPNEQFF. The CDR3 DNA reads TGTGCCAGCAGACGTGGCGGGGGGCCCAATGAGCAGTTCTTC.